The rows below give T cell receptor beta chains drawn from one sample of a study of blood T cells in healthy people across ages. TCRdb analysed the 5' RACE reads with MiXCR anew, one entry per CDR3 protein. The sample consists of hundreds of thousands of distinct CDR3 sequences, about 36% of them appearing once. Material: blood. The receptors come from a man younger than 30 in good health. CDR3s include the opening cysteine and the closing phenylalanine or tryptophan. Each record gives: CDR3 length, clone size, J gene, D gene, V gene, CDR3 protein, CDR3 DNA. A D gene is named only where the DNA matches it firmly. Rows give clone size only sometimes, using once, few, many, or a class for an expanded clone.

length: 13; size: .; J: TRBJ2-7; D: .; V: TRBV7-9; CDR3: CASSLEGADEQYF; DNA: TGTGCCAGCAGCTTAGAAGGCGCTGACGAGCAGTACTTC
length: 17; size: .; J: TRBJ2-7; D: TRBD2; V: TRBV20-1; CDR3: CSARDRASGGPSYEQYF; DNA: TGCAGTGCTAGAGACCGGGCTAGCGGGGGACCCTCCTACGAGCAGTACTTC
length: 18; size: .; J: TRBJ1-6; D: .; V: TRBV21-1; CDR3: CASSKQMSVLFSGSPLHF; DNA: TGTGCCAGCAGCAAACAGATGAGTGTCCTCTTCAGCGGTTCACCCCTCCACTTT
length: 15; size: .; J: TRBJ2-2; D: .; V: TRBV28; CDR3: CASSLYRPSTGELFF; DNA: TGTGCCAGCAGTTTATACAGGCCGAGCACCGGGGAGCTGTTTTTT
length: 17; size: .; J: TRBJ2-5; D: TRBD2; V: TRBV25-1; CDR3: CASSRNLGTTYQETQYF; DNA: TGTGCCAGCAGTAGAAACCTCGGGACTACGTACCAAGAGACCCAGTACTTC
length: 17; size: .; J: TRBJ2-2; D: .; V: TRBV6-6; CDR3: CASSYSREEANTGELFF; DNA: TGTGCCAGCAGTTACTCCAGGGAGGAAGCGAACACCGGGGAGCTGTTTTTT
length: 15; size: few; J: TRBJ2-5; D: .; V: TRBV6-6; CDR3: CASSSERLVRETQYF; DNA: TGTGCCAGCAGTTCCGAAAGACTTGTCCGGGAGACCCAGTACTTC
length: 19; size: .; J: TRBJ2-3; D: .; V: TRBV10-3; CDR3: CAISGPSRAGGISTDTQYF; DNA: TGTGCCATCAGTGGGCCGAGTCGGGCAGGAGGAATTAGCACAGATACGCAGTATTTT
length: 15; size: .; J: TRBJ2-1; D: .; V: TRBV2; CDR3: CASSYRQGGGETQFF; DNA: TGTGCCAGCAGTTACCGGCAGGGAGGTGGGGAGACCCAGTTCTTC
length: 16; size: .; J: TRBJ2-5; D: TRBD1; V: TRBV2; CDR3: CASKEGAQRNQETQYF; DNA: TGTGCCAGCAAAGAGGGGGCACAGCGTAATCAAGAGACCCAGTACTTC
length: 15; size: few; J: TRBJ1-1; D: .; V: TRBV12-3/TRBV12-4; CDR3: CASSPPLGQNTEAFF; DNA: TGTGCCAGCAGCCCCCCTTTGGGCCAGAACACTGAAGCTTTCTTT
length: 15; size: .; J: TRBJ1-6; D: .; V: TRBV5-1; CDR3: CASSLAGSSNSPLHF; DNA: TGCGCCAGCAGCTTGGCGGGCAGTAGTAATTCACCCCTCCACTTT
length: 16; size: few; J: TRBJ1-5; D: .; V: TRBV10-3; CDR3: CAISELGYNSNQPQHF; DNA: TGTGCCATCAGTGAGTTGGGGTACAATAGCAATCAGCCCCAGCATTTT
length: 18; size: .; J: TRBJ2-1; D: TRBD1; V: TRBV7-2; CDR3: CASSLVKGTGVIYNEQFF; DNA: TGTGCCAGCAGCTTAGTTAAGGGGACAGGGGTCATTTACAATGAGCAGTTCTTC
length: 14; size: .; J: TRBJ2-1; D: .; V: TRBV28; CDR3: CASRGVGDSNEQFF; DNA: TGTGCCAGCAGGGGGGTAGGGGATTCGAATGAGCAGTTCTTC
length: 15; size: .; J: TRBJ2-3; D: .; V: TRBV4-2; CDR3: CASSQGGGATDTQYF; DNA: TGTGCCAGCAGCCAAGGGGGGGGGGCCACAGATACGCAGTATTTT
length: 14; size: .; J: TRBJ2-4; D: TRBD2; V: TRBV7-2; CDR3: CASSLGGVQNIQYF; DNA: TGTGCCAGCAGCTTGGGGGGGGTCCAAAACATTCAGTACTTC
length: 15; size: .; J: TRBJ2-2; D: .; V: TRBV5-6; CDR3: CASSLVGGNAGELFF; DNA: TGTGCCAGCAGCTTGGTTGGGGGAAATGCCGGGGAGCTGTTTTTT
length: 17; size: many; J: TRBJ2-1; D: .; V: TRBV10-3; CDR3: CAISESYPGQQYNEQFF; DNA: TGTGCCATCAGTGAGTCCTACCCCGGACAGCAATACAATGAGCAGTTCTTC
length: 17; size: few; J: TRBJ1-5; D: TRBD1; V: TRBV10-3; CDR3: CAISGTGPGQDGQPQHF; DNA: TGTGCCATCAGTGGGACAGGGCCTGGGCAAGATGGGCAGCCCCAGCATTTT
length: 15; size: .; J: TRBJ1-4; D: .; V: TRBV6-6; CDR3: CASSYPVGGREKLFF; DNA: TGTGCCAGCAGTTACCCCGTCGGGGGGCGGGAAAAACTGTTTTTT
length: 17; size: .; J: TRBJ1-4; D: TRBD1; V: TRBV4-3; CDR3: CASSQDNAGGGKEKLFF; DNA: TGCGCCAGCAGCCAAGATAATGCAGGGGGAGGGAAGGAAAAACTGTTTTTT
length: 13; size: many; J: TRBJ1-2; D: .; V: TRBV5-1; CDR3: CASSLERIDGYTF; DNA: TGCGCCAGCAGCTTGGAAAGGATCGATGGCTACACCTTC
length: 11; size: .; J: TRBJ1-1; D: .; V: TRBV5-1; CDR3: CASSGGREAFF; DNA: TGCGCCAGCAGCGGGGGCCGCGAAGCTTTCTTT
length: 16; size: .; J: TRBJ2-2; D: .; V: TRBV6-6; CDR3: CASSLTDRGNTGELFF; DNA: TGTGCCAGCAGTCTGACTGACCGGGGGAACACCGGGGAGCTGTTTTTT
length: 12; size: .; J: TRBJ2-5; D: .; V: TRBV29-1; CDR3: CSGEYTGATQYF; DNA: TGCAGCGGGGAATATACAGGTGCGACCCAGTACTTC
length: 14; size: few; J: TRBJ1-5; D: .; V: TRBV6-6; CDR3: CASTSGPRNQPQHF; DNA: TGTGCCAGCACTTCAGGCCCACGCAATCAGCCCCAGCATTTT
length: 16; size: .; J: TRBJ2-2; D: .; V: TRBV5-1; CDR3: CASAPEGTTNTGELFF; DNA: TGCGCCAGCGCCCCGGAGGGAACGACGAACACCGGGGAGCTGTTTTTT
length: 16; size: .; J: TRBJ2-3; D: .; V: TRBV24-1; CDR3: CATSDPARGGTDTQYF; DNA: TGTGCCACCAGTGATCCTGCCAGGGGGGGGACAGATACGCAGTATTTT
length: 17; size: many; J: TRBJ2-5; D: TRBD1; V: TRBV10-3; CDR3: CAISESQRQGIKETQYF; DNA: TGTGCCATCAGTGAGTCGCAGCGACAGGGGATTAAGGAGACCCAGTACTTC
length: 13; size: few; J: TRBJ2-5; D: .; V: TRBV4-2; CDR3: CASSQTAPETQYF; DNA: TGTGCCAGCAGCCAGACGGCCCCCGAGACCCAGTACTTC
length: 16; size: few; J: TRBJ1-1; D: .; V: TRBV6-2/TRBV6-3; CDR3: CASSYVSGHQNTEAFF; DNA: TGTGCCAGCAGTTACGTTTCGGGACATCAGAACACTGAAGCTTTCTTT
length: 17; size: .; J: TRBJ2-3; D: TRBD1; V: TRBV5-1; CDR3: CASSYAPGQSSTDTQYF; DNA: TGCGCCAGCAGCTACGCTCCGGGACAGTCGAGCACAGATACGCAGTATTTT
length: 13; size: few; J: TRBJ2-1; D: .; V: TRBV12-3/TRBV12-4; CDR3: CASSSTGFVEQFF; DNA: TGTGCCAGCAGTTCTACAGGGTTCGTCGAGCAGTTCTTC
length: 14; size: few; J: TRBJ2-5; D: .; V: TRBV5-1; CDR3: CASRPYREQETQYF; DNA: TGCGCCAGCAGGCCTTACAGGGAACAAGAGACCCAGTACTTC
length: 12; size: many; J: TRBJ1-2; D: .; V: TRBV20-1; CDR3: CSANTGNYGYTF; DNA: TGCAGTGCTAATACAGGCAACTATGGCTACACCTTC
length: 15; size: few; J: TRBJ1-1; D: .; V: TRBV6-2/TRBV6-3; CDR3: CASSAYRDVNSEAFF; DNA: TGTGCCAGCAGTGCCTACAGGGACGTGAATAGTGAAGCTTTCTTT
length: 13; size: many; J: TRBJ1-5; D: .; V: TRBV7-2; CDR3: CASSKGSRQPQHF; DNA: TGTGCCAGCAGCAAGGGATCTCGGCAGCCCCAGCATTTT
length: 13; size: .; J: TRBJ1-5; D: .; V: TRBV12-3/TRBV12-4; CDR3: CASSLILSQPHHF; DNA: TGTGCCAGCAGTTTAATTTTAAGCCAGCCCCATCATTTT
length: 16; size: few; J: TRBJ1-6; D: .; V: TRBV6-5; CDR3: CASSYSRDLYNSPLHF; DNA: TGTGCCAGCAGTTACTCCCGGGACTTATATAATTCACCCCTCCACTTT
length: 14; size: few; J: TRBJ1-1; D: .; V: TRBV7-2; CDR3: CASSPSGEPDEAFF; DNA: TGTGCCAGCAGCCCCTCAGGGGAGCCAGATGAAGCTTTCTTT
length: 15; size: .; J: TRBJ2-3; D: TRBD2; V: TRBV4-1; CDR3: CASSQGSGAVDTQYF; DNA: TGCGCCAGCAGCCAAGGGAGCGGGGCGGTCGATACGCAGTATTTT
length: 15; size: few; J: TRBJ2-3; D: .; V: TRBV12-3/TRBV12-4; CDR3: CASSAGQRSTDTQYF; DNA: TGTGCCAGCAGTGCCGGACAGCGGAGCACAGATACGCAGTATTTT
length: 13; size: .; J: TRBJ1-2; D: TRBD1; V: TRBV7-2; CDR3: CASSPETGAGYTF; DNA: TGTGCCAGCAGCCCAGAGACAGGGGCGGGCTACACCTTC